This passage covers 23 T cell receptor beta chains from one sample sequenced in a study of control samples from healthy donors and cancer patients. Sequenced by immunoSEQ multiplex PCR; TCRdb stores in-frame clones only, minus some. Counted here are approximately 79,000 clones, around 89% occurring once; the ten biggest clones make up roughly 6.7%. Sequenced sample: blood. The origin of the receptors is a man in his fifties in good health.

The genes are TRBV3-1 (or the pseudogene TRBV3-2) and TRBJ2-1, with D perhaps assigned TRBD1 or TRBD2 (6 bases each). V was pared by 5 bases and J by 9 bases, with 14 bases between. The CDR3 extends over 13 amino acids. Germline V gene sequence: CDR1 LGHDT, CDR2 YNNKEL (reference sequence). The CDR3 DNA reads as TGTGCCAGCAGCTACATCCGGGGGCTTGAGCAGTTCTTC. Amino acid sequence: CASSYIRGLEQFF.

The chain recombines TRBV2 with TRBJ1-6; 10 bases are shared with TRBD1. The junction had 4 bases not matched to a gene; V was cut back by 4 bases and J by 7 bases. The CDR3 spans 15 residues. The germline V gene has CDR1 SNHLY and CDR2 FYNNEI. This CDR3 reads CASSGDRGYNSPLHF. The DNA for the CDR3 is TGTGCCAGCAGTGGGGACAGGGGTTACAATTCACCCCTCCACTTT. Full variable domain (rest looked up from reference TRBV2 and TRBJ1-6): EPEVTQTPSHQVTQMGQEVILRCVPISNHLYFYWYRQILGQKVEFLVSFYNNEISEKSEIFDDQFSVERPDGSNFTLKIRSTKLEDSAMYFCASSGDRGYNSPLHFGNGTRLTVT.

The CDR3 sequence: CASSYENRESQYF. In nucleotides, the CDR3 is TGTGCCAGCAGTTACGAGAACAGGGAATCGCAGTACTTC. This rearrangement joins TRBV6-6 to TRBJ2-7; perhaps TRBD1 as D (6 bases). V lost 2 bases and J 9 bases, leaving 14 bases between the germline ends. Germline V gene sequence: CDR1 MNHNY, CDR2 SVGAGI (reference sequence). The CDR3 has 13 amino acids.

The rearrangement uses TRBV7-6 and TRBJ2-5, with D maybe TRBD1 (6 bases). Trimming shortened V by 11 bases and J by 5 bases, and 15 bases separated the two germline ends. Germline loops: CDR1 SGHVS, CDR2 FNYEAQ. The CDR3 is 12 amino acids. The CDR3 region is CASGVLGETQYF. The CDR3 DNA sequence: TGTGCCTCAGGGGTGTTAGGGGAGACCCAGTACTTC.

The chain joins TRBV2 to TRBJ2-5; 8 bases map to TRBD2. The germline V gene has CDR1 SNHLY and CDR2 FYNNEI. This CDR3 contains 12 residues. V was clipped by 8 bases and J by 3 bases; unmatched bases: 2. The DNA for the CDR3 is TGTGCCAGCGCCGGGGGGGAAGAGACCCAGTACTTC. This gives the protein CASAGGEETQYF.

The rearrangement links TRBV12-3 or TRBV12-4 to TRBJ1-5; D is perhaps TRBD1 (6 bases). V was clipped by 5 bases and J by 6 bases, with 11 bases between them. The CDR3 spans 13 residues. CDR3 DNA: TGTGCCAGCAGTAAAAGGGGGGGTCAGCCCCAGCATTTT. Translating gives CASSKRGGQPQHF.

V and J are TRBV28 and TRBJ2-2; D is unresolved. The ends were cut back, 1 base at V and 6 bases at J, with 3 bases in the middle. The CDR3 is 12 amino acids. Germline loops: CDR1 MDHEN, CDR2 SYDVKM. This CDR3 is CASSLSAGELFF. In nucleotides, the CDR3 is TGTGCCAGCAGTTTATCGGCCGGGGAGCTGTTTTTT.

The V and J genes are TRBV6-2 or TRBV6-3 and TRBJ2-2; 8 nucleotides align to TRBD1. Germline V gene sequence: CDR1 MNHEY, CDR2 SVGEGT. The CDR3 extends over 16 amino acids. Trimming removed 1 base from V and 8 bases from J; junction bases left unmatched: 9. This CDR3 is CASSYFGTGFVGELFF. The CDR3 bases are TGTGCCAGCAGTTACTTCGGGACAGGCTTCGTGGGGGAGCTGTTTTTT.

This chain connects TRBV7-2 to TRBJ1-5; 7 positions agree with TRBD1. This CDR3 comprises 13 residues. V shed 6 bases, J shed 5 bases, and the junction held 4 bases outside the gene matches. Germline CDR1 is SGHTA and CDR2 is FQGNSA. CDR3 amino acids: CASRLTGDQPQHF. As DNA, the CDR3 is TGTGCCAGCAGGCTCACAGGGGATCAGCCCCAGCATTTT.

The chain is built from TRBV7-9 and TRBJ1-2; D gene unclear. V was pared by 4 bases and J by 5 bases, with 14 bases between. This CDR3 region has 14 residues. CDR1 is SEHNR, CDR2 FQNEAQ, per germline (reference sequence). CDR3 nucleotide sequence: TGTGCCAGCAGCTCTCTTAGTTATGCTTATGGCTACACCTTC. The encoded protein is CASSSLSYAYGYTF.

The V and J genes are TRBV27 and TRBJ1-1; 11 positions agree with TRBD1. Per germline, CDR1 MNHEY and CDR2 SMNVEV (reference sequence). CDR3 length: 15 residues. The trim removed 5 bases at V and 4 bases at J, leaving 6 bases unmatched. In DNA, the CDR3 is TGTGCCAGCAGTCAGTCCGGGACAGGGGGCACTGAAGCTTTCTTT. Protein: CASSQSGTGGTEAFF.

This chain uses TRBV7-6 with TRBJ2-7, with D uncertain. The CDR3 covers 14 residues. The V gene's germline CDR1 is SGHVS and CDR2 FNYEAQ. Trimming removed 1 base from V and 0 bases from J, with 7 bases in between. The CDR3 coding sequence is TGTGCCAGCAGCTTAGGGGTGTTCTCCTACGAGCAGTACTTC. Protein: CASSLGVFSYEQYF.

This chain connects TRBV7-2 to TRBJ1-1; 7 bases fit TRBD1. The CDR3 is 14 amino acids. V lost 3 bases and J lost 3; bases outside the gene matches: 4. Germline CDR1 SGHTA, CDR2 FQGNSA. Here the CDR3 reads CASSLIRGDTEAFF. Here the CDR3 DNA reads TGTGCCAGCAGCTTGATCAGGGGGGACACTGAAGCTTTCTTT.

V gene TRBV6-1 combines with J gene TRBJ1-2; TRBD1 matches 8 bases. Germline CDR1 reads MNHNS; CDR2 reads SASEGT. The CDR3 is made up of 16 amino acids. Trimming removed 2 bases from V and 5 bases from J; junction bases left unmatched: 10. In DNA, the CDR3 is TGTGCCAGCAGTGAATACGGGTACAGGGGGGAATATGGCTACACCTTC. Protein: CASSEYGYRGEYGYTF.

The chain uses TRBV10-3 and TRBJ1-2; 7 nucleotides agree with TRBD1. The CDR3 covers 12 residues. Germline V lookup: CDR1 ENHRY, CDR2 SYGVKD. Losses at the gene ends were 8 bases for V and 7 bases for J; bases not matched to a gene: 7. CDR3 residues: CAIGTEVSGYTF. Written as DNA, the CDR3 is TGTGCCATCGGGACAGAGGTTAGTGGCTACACCTTC.

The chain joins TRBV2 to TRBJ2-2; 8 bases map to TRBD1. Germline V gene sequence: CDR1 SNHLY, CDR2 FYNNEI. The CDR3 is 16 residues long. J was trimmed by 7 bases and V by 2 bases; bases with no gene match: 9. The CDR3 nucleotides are TGTGCCAGCAGTGAACGTCGGACAGGGCTCGGCGGGGAGCTGTTTTTT. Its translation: CASSERRTGLGGELFF.

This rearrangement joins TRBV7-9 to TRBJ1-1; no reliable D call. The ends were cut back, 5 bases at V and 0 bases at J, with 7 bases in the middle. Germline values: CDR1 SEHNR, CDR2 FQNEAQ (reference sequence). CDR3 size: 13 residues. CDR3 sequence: CASSPQVNTEAFF. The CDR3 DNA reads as TGTGCCAGCAGCCCCCAGGTGAACACTGAAGCTTTCTTT.

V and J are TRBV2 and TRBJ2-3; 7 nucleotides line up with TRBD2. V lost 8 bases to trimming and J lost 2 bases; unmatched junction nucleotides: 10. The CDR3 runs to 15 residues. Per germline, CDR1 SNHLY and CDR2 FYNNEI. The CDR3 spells CASGRRGEDTDTQYF. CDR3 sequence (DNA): TGTGCCAGCGGACGCCGGGGGGAGGACACAGATACGCAGTATTTT.

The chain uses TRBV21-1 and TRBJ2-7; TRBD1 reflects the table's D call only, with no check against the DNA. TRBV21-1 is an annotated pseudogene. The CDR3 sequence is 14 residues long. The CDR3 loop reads CASQQARSSYEQYF. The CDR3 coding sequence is TGTGCCAGCCAACAGGCCAGGAGCTCCTACGAGCAGTACTTC.

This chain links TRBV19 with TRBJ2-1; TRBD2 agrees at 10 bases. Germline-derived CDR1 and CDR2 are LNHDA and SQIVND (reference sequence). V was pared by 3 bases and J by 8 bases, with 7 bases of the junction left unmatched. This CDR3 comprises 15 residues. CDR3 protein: CASSIWASGGDEQFF. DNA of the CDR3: TGTGCCAGTAGTATTTGGGCTAGCGGGGGCGATGAGCAGTTCTTC.

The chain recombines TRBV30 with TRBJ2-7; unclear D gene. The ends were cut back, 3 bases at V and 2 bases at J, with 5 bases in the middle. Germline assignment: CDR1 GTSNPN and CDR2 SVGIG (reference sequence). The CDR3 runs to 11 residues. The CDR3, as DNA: TGTGCCTGGAGCCCCGCCTACGAGCAGTACTTC. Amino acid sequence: CAWSPAYEQYF.

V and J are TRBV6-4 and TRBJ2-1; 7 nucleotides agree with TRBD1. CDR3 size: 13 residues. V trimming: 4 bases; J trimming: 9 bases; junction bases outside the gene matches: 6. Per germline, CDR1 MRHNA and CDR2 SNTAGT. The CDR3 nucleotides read TGTGCCAGCAGTGGGCAGGGGGTAGGTGAGCAGTTCTTC. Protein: CASSGQGVGEQFF.

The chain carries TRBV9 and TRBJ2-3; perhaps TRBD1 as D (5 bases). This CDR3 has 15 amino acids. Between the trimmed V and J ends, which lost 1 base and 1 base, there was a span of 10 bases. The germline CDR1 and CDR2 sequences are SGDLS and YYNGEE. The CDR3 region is CASSVLGEGTDTQYF. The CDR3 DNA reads TGTGCCAGCAGCGTATTAGGGGAAGGCACAGATACGCAGTATTTT.